The 21 T cell receptor beta chains presented below share a single source sample, sequenced in a study of blood T cell repertoires in COVID-19. TCRdb's table, derived via immunoSEQ multiplex PCR, lists solely in-frame clones and lacks some. In the table there are around 370,000 clones, about 90% of which are singletons. Sequenced sample: peripheral blood. The receptors were gathered from a woman in her 70s with COVID-19, enrolled during active disease.

The chain uses TRBV12-3 or TRBV12-4 and TRBJ2-1; tentative D call: TRBD2 (5 bases). Trimming removed 6 bases from V and 9 bases from J, with 9 bases in between. The CDR3 has 11 amino acids. The CDR3 region has the DNA TGTGCCAGCAGCCGGGGTAGTGAGCAGTTCTTC. Translating it yields CASSRGSEQFF.

This clone was picked up one time. One end of the junction varies from germline; a read error may be responsible. The gene calls are TRBV12-3 or TRBV12-4 and TRBJ2-7; 7 bases fit TRBD2. The length of the CDR3 is 11 residues. The CDR3 nucleotides are TGTGCCAGCAGTTTGGGGCGGGGGAGGCAATTC. Translating it yields CASSLGRGRQF.

This sequence joins TRBV14 and TRBJ1-2; TRBD1 matches at 8 bases. V dropped 5 bases and J dropped 7; count of bases not matched to a gene: 3. The germline V gene encodes CDR1 SGHDN and CDR2 FVKESK. The CDR3 covers 12 residues. CDR3 region: CASSFTGGGYTF. In DNA, the CDR3 is TGTGCCAGCAGCTTTACAGGGGGTGGCTACACCTTC.

The rearrangement links TRBV18 to TRBJ1-2; 7 bases are a match to TRBD1. The ends lost 5 bases at V and 7 bases at J; junction bases unmatched: 10. Germline-derived CDR1 and CDR2 are KGHSH and LQKENI. This CDR3 comprises 14 residues. The CDR3 region has the DNA TGTGCCAGCTCAGACGCCAGGGGGTTATTTGGCTACACCTTC. Translating gives CASSDARGLFGYTF.

The rearrangement uses TRBV5-1 and TRBJ2-3; D is ambiguous. Deletions cut 2 bases from V and 4 bases from J, with 26 bases between. The germline CDR1 and CDR2 sequences are SGHRS and YFSETQ. CDR3 length: 19 amino acids. CDR3 bases: TGCGCCAGCAGCTTCGGATTACGCGACCGACATCCGATGGCAGATACGCAGTATTTT. This gives the protein CASSFGLRDRHPMADTQYF. Filled out from reference TRBV5-1 and TRBJ2-3, the complete variable domain reads KAGVTQTPRYLIKTRGQQVTLSCSPISGHRSVSWYQQTPGQGLQFLFEYFSETQRNKGNFPGRFSGRQFSNSRSEMNVSTLELGDSALYLCASSFGLRDRHPMADTQYFGPGTRLTVL.

This chain links TRBV2 with TRBJ1-2, with no clear D. Germline V lookup: CDR1 SNHLY, CDR2 FYNNEI. V lost 2 bases to trimming and J lost 0 bases, with 22 bases between them. The CDR3 has 19 residues. The CDR3 nucleotides are TGTGCCAGCAGTGAATCCTCGGACTTTTTTTCGGGAGCTAACTATGGCTACACCTTC. Its translation is CASSESSDFFSGANYGYTF.

The chain combines TRBV29-1 with TRBJ1-2, with D hard to call. Germline values: CDR1 SQVTM, CDR2 ANQGSEA. CDR3 length equals 12 residues. V was trimmed by 5 bases and J by 2 bases, leaving 9 bases between them. CDR3 protein: CSVSGVNYGYTF. In nucleotides, the CDR3 is TGCAGCGTTTCAGGCGTGAACTATGGCTACACCTTC.

The CDR3 reads CASSLIAGGNTEAFF. In DNA form, the CDR3 reads TGTGCCAGCAGTTTAATCGCCGGGGGGAACACTGAAGCTTTCTTT. The V call is TRBV28, the J call TRBJ1-1; possibly TRBD1 for D (5 bases). V lost 2 bases, J lost 1 base, and 11 bases lay in between. This CDR3 region has 15 residues. Germline V gene sequence: CDR1 MDHEN, CDR2 SYDVKM.

The chain couples TRBV24-1 to TRBJ2-1; 7 nucleotides match TRBD1. After removal of 2 bases from V and 2 bases from J, the junction contained 5 bases not matched to a gene. The CDR3 loop spans 16 amino acids. Germline V CDR1 and CDR2: KGHDR, SFDVKD. CDR3 DNA: TGTGCCACCAGTGATTGGGACAGCGATACCTACAATGAGCAGTTCTTC. It specifies CATSDWDSDTYNEQFF.

This chain uses TRBV5-8 with TRBJ2-7; tentative D call: TRBD1 (5 bases). V was cut by 4 bases and J by 3 bases, with 8 bases left in between. The CDR3 runs 12 residues. Germline values: CDR1 SGHTS, CDR2 YDEGEE. CDR3: CASSPGIYEQYF. For the CDR3, the DNA is TGTGCCAGCAGCCCAGGGATCTACGAGCAGTACTTC.

The chain uses TRBV28 and TRBJ2-2; TRBD2 aligns across 7 bases. The germline V gene encodes CDR1 MDHEN and CDR2 SYDVKM. Losses at the gene ends were 3 bases for V and 4 bases for J; bases not matched to a gene: 5. There are 15 residues in the CDR3. For the CDR3, the DNA is TGTGCCAGCAGTTTCTGGGGGGGTGGCACCGGGGAGCTGTTTTTT. As protein: CASSFWGGGTGELFF.

This clone was seen once. This chain joins TRBV10-1 and TRBJ2-3; 7 bases line up with TRBD1. The V and J ends lost 6 bases and 5 bases, in that order; junction bases with no gene match: 8. Germline V gene data show CDR1 as WNHNN and CDR2 as SYGVQD (reference sequence). The CDR3 is 14 residues long. The chain's CDR3 is CASRGPRQGDTQYF. CDR3 nucleotide sequence: TGCGCCAGCAGGGGCCCTAGACAGGGAGATACGCAGTATTTT.

The V call is TRBV28, the J call TRBJ1-5; D is possibly TRBD1 (6 bases). This CDR3 has 13 residues. CDR1 and CDR2 (germline): MDHEN, SYDVKM. Trimming left V 6 bases short and J 7 bases short, with 13 bases between. The CDR3 nucleotides are TGTGCCAGCAGACTAAGCGGGGGCCAGCCCCAGCATTTT. As protein: CASRLSGGQPQHF.

The chain recombines TRBV3-1 (or the pseudogene TRBV3-2) with TRBJ1-5; D may be TRBD1 (5 bases). The V end lost 4 bases, the J end lost 3 bases, and 16 bases lay between the germline ends. The CDR3 sequence is 16 residues long. Per the germline V gene, CDR1 is LGHDT and CDR2 is YNNKEL (reference sequence). In DNA, the CDR3 is TGTGCCAGCAGCCTTGGACCACCGGGACTCAATCAGCCCCAGCATTTT. It specifies CASSLGPPGLNQPQHF.

The rearrangement uses TRBV19 and TRBJ1-1; TRBD1 is a possible D gene (5 bases). The V end was cut by 3 bases, the J end by 1 base, with 9 bases between. Germline loops: CDR1 LNHDA, CDR2 SQIVND (reference sequence). The CDR3 consists of 14 residues. Here the CDR3 reads CASSISRENTEAFF. CDR3 nucleotide sequence: TGTGCCAGTAGTATTAGCAGGGAGAACACTGAAGCTTTCTTT.

The rearrangement joins TRBV9 to TRBJ2-1, with D maybe TRBD2 (5 bases). Germline lookup yields CDR1 SGDLS and CDR2 YYNGEE. This CDR3 comprises 16 residues. V was trimmed by 0 bases and J by 2 bases, leaving 12 bases between them. The CDR3 nucleotides read TGTGCCAGCAGCGTAGATCCTAGCTCTCCCTACAATGAGCAGTTCTTC. Protein: CASSVDPSSPYNEQFF.

This clone came up once. The chain uses TRBV27 and TRBJ2-7; D is ambiguous. The CDR3 is 14 amino acids. V was clipped by 8 bases and J by 1 base, with 15 bases between them. Germline assignment: CDR1 MNHEY and CDR2 SMNVEV (reference sequence). The DNA for the CDR3 is TGTGCCAGCCTACCTCCGCAACGGTCCTACGAGCAGTACTTC. Its translation: CASLPPQRSYEQYF.

The rearrangement joins TRBV5-1 to TRBJ2-2, with TRBD2 matching 7 bases. The J segment lost 5 bases and the V segment lost 2 bases, leaving 6 bases of the junction unmatched. This CDR3 has 15 amino acids. The germline gives CDR1 SGHRS, CDR2 YFSETQ. DNA for the CDR3: TGCGCCAGCAGCTTAAGTCGCGGGGGAACCGGGGAGCTGTTTTTT. This translates into CASSLSRGGTGELFF.

The chain links TRBV6-5 to TRBJ2-2; D gene unclear. V lost 6 bases to trimming and J lost 4 bases, with 15 bases between them. The CDR3 is made up of 15 amino acids. CDR1 is MNHEY and CDR2 is SVGAGI in the germline V gene. The DNA for the CDR3 is TGTGCCAGCAGCTTAAGGCCAGCGCCCACCGGGGAGCTGTTTTTT. This codes for CASSLRPAPTGELFF.

V and J are TRBV7-7 and TRBJ2-3, with 15 bases fitting TRBD2. This CDR3 region has 14 residues. The V gene end was trimmed by 4 bases and the J gene end by 14 bases; junction bases not matched to a gene: 7. The V gene's germline CDR1 is SSHAT and CDR2 FNYEAQ (reference sequence). CDR3 amino acids: CASSSGLAGGVAYF. CDR3 coding DNA: TGTGCCAGCAGCTCGGGACTAGCGGGGGGAGTAGCGTATTTT.

V gene TRBV9 combines with J gene TRBJ1-6, with D possibly matching TRBD1 (5 bases). With 0 bases removed from V and 10 bases from J, the gap between germline ends came to 17 bases. The germline V gene encodes CDR1 SGDLS and CDR2 YYNGEE. This CDR3 is built from 16 residues. CDR3 DNA sequence: TGTGCCAGCAGCGTAGCTGGCGACAGTCTGGGCTCACCCCTCCACTTT. It encodes CASSVAGDSLGSPLHF.